The 17 T cell receptor beta chains given below trace back to one sample, sequenced in a study of cytomegalovirus exposure and HLA in healthy donors. PCR involved 60 Vbeta and 13 Jbeta primers. Assay: immunoSEQ multiplex PCR; the TCRdb copy retains only in-frame clones and omits some. The table includes 140,000 to 150,000 clones, 70% to 80% detected once. The sequencing sample was made of PBMCs. Every receptor here comes from a woman aged 18-29 years in good health and CMV-seropositive.

In this sample, this clone turned up once. The rearrangement joins TRBV19 to TRBJ1-5; TRBD1 matches at 7 bases. Germline V CDR1 and CDR2: LNHDA, SQIVND (reference sequence). The CDR3 has 15 residues. Germline trimming cut 5 bases from V and 4 bases from J; bases unmatched to any gene: 8. The CDR3, as DNA: TGTGCCAGTAGTCCTGACAGGGCTTGGAATCAGCCCCAGCATTTT. Amino acids: CASSPDRAWNQPQHF.

The V and J genes are TRBV19 and TRBJ1-1, with D uncertain. Germline V gene lookup returns CDR1 LNHDA and CDR2 SQIVND (reference sequence). The CDR3 runs 15 residues. Trimming took off 7 bases at V and 0 bases at J, with 15 bases between the two ends. CDR3 in amino acids: CASTLRRRMNTEAFF. CDR3 bases: TGTGCCAGTACCCTCCGGAGAAGAATGAACACTGAAGCTTTCTTT.

This clone is a singleton in its sample. The rearrangement uses TRBV5-1 and TRBJ1-4, with TRBD1 matching 8 bases. The CDR3 has 15 residues. V gave up 3 bases and J gave up 8 bases; unmatched junction bases: 9. Germline V CDR1 and CDR2: SGHRS, YFSETQ. The DNA of the CDR3 is TGCGCCAGCAGCTCTCACGGGACAGGAGACGAAAAACTGTTTTTT. It specifies CASSSHGTGDEKLFF.

This clone was counted between two and nine times. The rearrangement uses TRBV6-1 and TRBJ2-6, with D hard to call. V dropped 2 bases and J dropped 0 bases, with 5 bases sitting between them. The CDR3 covers 15 residues. Germline V gene lookup returns CDR1 MNHNS and CDR2 SASEGT. CDR3 sequence reads: CASSENNSGANVLTF. The DNA of the CDR3 is TGTGCCAGCAGTGAAAACAACTCTGGGGCCAACGTCCTGACTTTC.

This chain uses TRBV5-1 with TRBJ2-7; 11 nucleotides agree with TRBD2. V gave up 4 bases and J gave up 3 bases; unmatched junction bases: 3. CDR3 length: 14 amino acids. Germline V gives CDR1 SGHRS, CDR2 YFSETQ. CDR3 coding DNA: TGCGCCAGCAGCATCACTAGCGGGGGCTACGAGCAGTACTTC. Protein product: CASSITSGGYEQYF.

V gene TRBV16 combines with J gene TRBJ2-3; the D gene is possibly TRBD2 (6 bases). Looked up from germline, CDR1 is KGHSY and CDR2 is FQNENV. The CDR3 length is 14 residues. V lost 2 bases, J lost 2 bases, and 8 bases lay in between. CDR3 region: CASSQGLPTDTQYF. CDR3 sequence (DNA): TGTGCCAGCAGCCAAGGACTACCCACAGATACGCAGTATTTT.

The J gene is TRBJ2-2, the V gene TRBV29-1; 7 bases map to TRBD1. Germline V gene sequence: CDR1 SQVTM, CDR2 ANQGSEA. The CDR3 is 14 residues long. V gave up 6 bases and J gave up 4 bases; unmatched junction bases: 8. The CDR3 DNA is TGCAGCGTCCGACAGGGACATGCCACCGGGGAGCTGTTTTTT. Amino acids: CSVRQGHATGELFF.

This chain connects TRBV5-1 to TRBJ1-4; no clear D gene. Germline V gene lookup returns CDR1 SGHRS and CDR2 YFSETQ. The CDR3 has 15 residues. Trimming took off 4 bases at V and 7 bases at J, with 17 bases between the two ends. In DNA, the CDR3 is TGCGCCAGCAGCCGGATATCAGGTTCAGCTGAAAAACTGTTTTTT. This gives the protein CASSRISGSAEKLFF.

This clone was detected once. At the DNA level, this CDR3 is encoded by other sequences in the same sample as well. The CDR3 region has the DNA TGTGCCAGCAGCGTAGGGCCGGGGGGGAGCACTGAAGCTTTCTTT. Translation gives CASSVGPGGSTEAFF. The chain combines TRBV9 with TRBJ1-1; possibly TRBD1 for D (5 bases). V was shortened by 0 bases and J by 4 bases, with 13 bases between the two germline ends. This CDR3 is built from 15 residues. Per the germline V gene, CDR1 is SGDLS and CDR2 is YYNGEE.

The CDR3 region has the DNA TGCGCCAGCAGCTTGGAGTGGGGGGGCCGCGGGGAGCTGTTTTTT. It encodes CASSLEWGGRGELFF. V and J are TRBV5-1 and TRBJ2-2; possibly TRBD2 for D (7 bases). CDR1 SGHRS and CDR2 YFSETQ come from the germline V gene. This CDR3 region has 15 residues. V lost 0 bases to trimming and J lost 7 bases, with 13 bases between them.

The V and J genes are TRBV30 and TRBJ1-1, with unresolved D. Germline-derived CDR1 and CDR2 are GTSNPN and SVGIG (reference sequence). The CDR3 loop spans 14 amino acids. V was trimmed by 5 bases and J by 0 bases, leaving 13 bases between them. The CDR3 sequence: CAWGSLVLNTEAFF. The CDR3 coding sequence is TGTGCCTGGGGTAGTTTAGTCCTGAACACTGAAGCTTTCTTT.

This clone was counted a single time. The rearrangement links TRBV4-1 to TRBJ1-2; the match to TRBD1 covers 10 bases. The germline V gene has CDR1 MGHRA and CDR2 YSYEKL. After removal of 6 bases from V and 10 bases from J, the junction contained 8 bases not matched to a gene. The CDR3 loop spans 13 amino acids. CDR3 nucleotides: TGCGCCAGCAGACGGACAGGGGGTCTTGTCTACACCTTC. Its protein product is CASRRTGGLVYTF.

This chain joins TRBV6-4 and TRBJ1-2, with 7 bases lining up with TRBD1. V shed 5 bases and J 4 bases; nucleotides not matched to a gene: 4. This CDR3 has 13 amino acids. Germline V gene data show CDR1 as MRHNA and CDR2 as SNTAGT. The CDR3 sequence: CASSTTGSYGYTF. CDR3 DNA sequence: TGTGCCAGCAGTACGACAGGGTCCTATGGCTACACCTTC.

The genes are TRBV5-6 and TRBJ1-4; TRBD1 matches 7 bases. Germline CDR1 and CDR2: SGHDT and YYEEEE. The V gene end was trimmed by 3 bases and the J gene end by 7 bases; junction bases not matched to a gene: 15. The CDR3 loop spans 17 amino acids. Here the CDR3 reads CASSYMTGRRRTEKLFF. The CDR3 region has the DNA TGTGCCAGCAGCTATATGACAGGGAGAAGGCGTACTGAAAAACTGTTTTTT.

This chain uses TRBV2 with TRBJ1-5, with 9 nucleotides matching TRBD1. This CDR3 has 15 residues. CDR1 and CDR2 (germline): SNHLY, FYNNEI. With V trimmed by 6 bases and J by 5 bases, 8 bases remained unmatched. CDR3: CASRRDREGHQPQHF. CDR3 in DNA: TGTGCCAGCAGACGGGACAGGGAGGGTCATCAGCCCCAGCATTTT. The full variable domain, completed using reference TRBV2 and TRBJ1-5, is EPEVTQTPSHQVTQMGQEVILRCVPISNHLYFYWYRQILGQKVEFLVSFYNNEISEKSEIFDDQFSVERPDGSNFTLKIRSTKLEDSAMYFCASRRDREGHQPQHFGDGTRLSIL.

This clone was counted between two and nine times. The V and J genes are TRBV2 and TRBJ1-4; D possibly corresponds to TRBD1 (5 bases). Trimming stripped 6 bases from V and 7 bases from J, with 9 bases between. CDR3 length equals 12 residues. Germline V gene sequence: CDR1 SNHLY, CDR2 FYNNEI. In DNA form, the CDR3 reads TGTGCCAGCAGGGGGCTCGGTGAAAAACTGTTTTTT. Translation: CASRGLGEKLFF.

This clone has a handful of counts. The chain combines TRBV5-6 with TRBJ2-7, with 7 positions matching TRBD1. From germline, CDR1 is SGHDT and CDR2 YYEEEE. The V segment lost 9 bases and the J segment 2 bases; nucleotides outside the gene matches: 8. The CDR3 runs to 13 residues. CDR3 loop: CATKGAGAYEQYF. The CDR3 DNA follows: TGTGCCACCAAGGGGGCAGGGGCCTACGAGCAGTACTTC.